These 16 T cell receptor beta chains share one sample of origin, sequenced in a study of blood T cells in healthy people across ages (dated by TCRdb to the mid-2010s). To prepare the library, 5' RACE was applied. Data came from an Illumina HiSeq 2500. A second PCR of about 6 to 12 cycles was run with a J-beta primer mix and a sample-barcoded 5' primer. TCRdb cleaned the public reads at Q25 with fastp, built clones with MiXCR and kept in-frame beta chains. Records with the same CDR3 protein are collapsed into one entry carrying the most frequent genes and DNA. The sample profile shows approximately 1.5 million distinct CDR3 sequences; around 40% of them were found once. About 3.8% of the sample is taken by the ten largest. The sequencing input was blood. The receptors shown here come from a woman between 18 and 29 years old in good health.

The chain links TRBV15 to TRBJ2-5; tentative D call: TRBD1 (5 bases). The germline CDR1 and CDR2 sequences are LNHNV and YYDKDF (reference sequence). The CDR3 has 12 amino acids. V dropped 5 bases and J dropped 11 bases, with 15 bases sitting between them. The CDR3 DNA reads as TGTGCCACCAGCGGTCAGGGCAATGAGCAGTACTTC. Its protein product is CATSGQGNEQYF.

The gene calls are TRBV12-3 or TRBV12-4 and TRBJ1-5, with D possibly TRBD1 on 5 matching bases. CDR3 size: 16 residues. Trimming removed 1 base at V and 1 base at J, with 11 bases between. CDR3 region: CASSLDLDTSNQPQHF. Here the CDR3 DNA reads TGTGCCAGCAGTTTAGATCTGGACACCAGCAATCAGCCCCAGCATTTT.

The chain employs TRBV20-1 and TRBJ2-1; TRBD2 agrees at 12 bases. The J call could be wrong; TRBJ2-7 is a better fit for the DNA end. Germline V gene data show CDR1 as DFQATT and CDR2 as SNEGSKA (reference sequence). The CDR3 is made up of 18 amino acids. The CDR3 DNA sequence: TGCAGTGCTAGAGATATAGTTCTAGCGGGGGGGCCAGGGTCTGAGCAGTACTTC. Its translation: CSARDIVLAGGPGSEQYF.

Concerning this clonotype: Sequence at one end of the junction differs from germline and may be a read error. CDR3 sequence: CAGSLSRLDTQYF. CDR3 bases: TGTGCCGGCAGTTTGTCCCGGTTAGATACGCAGTATTTT. The V call is TRBV27, the J call TRBJ2-3; D uncertain. The CDR3 covers 13 residues. Per the germline V gene, CDR1 is MNHEY and CDR2 is SMNVEV (reference sequence).

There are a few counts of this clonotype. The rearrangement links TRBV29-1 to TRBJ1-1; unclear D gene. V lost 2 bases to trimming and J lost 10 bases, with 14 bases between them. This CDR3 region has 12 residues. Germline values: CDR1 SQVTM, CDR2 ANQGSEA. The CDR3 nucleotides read TGCAGCGTTGAAAGAGACCTAAACGGAGCTTTCTTT. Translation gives CSVERDLNGAFF.

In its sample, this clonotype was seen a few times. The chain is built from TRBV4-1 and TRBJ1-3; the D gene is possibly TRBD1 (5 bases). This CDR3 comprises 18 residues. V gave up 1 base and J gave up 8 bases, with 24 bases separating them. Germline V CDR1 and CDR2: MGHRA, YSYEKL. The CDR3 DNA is TGCGCCAGCAGCCAAGTAGGCGGGGGATCCAGGCTAGGGGACACCATATATTTT. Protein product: CASSQVGGGSRLGDTIYF.

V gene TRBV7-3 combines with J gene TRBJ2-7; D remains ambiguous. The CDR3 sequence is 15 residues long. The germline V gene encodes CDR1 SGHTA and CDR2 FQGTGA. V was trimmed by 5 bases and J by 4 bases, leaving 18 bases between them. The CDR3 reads CASSPRSAPTYEQYF. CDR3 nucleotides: TGTGCCAGCAGCCCCCGTTCAGCTCCTACGTACGAGCAGTACTTC.

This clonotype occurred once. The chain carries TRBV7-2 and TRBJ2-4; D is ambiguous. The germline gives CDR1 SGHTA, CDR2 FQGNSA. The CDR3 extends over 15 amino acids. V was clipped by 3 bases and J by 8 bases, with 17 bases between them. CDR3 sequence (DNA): TGTGCCAGCAGCTTTTGCGCTCTGCCGGCGGACATTCAGTACTTC. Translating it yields CASSFCALPADIQYF.

The CDR3 sequence: CASSESRYQETQFF. The CDR3 coding sequence is TGTGCCAGCAGTGAAAGCAGATACCAAGAGACCCAGTTCTTC. V usage is TRBV25-1 and J usage is TRBJ2-5; D remains unclear. The J call may be mistaken, given a closer DNA end match to TRBJ2-1. This CDR3 contains 14 residues. Per the germline V gene, CDR1 is MGHDK and CDR2 is SYGVNS.

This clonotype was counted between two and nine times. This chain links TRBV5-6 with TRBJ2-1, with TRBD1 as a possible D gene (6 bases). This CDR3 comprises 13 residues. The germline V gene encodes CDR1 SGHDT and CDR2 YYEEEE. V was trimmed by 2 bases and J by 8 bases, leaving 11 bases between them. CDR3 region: CASSFRTADEQFF. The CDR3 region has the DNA TGTGCCAGCAGCTTTAGGACAGCGGATGAGCAGTTCTTC.

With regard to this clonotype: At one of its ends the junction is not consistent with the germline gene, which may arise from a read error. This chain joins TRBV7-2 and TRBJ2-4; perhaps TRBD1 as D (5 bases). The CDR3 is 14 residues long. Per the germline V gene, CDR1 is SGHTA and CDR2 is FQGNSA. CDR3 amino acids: CASTLVLGERVQYF. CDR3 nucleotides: TGTGCCAGCACCTTAGTGTTAGGGGAAAGGGTGCAGTACTTC.

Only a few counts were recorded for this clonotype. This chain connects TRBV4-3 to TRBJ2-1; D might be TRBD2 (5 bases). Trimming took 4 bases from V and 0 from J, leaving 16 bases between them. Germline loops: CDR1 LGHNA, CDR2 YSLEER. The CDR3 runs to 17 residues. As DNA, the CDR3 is TGCGCCAGCAGCCCCACCCATGGACTTCTCTCCTACAATGAGCAGTTCTTC. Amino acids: CASSPTHGLLSYNEQFF.

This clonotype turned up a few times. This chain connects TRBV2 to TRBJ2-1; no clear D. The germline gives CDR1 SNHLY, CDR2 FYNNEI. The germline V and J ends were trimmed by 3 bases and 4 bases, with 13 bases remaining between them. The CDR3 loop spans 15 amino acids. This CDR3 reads CASSDDRSLYNEQFF. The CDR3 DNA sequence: TGTGCCAGCAGTGACGACCGTTCTTTATACAATGAGCAGTTCTTC.

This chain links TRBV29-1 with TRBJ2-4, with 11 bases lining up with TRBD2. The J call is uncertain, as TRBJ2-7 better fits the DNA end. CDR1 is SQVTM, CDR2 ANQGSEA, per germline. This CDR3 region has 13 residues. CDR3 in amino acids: CSATSGSVYEQYF. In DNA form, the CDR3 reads TGCAGCGCAACTAGCGGGAGCGTCTACGAGCAGTACTTC.

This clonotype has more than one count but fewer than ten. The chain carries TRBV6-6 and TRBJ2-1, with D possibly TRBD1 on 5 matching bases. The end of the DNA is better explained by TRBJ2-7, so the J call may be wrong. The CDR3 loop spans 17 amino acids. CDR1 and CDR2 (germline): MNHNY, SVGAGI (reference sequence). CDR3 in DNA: TGTGCCAGCAGTTACTCAGACAGTCCGAGCTCCTACAATGAGCAGTACTTC. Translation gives CASSYSDSPSSYNEQYF.

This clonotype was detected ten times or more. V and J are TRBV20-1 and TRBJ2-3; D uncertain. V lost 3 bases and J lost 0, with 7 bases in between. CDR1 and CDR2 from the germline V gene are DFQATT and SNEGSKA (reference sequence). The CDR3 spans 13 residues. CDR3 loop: CSASRTSTDTQYF. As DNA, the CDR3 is TGCAGTGCTAGCCGAACTAGCACAGATACGCAGTATTTT.